This TCR beta chain is drawn from a study of T cell repertoires in cytomegalovirus infection. Overall study context: Recently identified HLA-C-restricted CMV epitopes were used, and well-studied HLA-B-restricted CMV epitopes were used as well. Both a matching HLA type and CMV infection were indicated by public TCR beta signatures. General study findings and limits: CMV-specific TCR beta clonotypes restricted by HLA-C dominated the ex vivo response.

TCRdb reprocessed the reads via MiXCR and lists one record per CDR3 protein. The profile shows some 940,000 distinct CDR3 sequences, 31% of them singletons. This CDR3 is built from 15 residues. Germline V gene data show CDR1 as SGHVS and CDR2 as FNYEAQ. Trimming took off 4 bases at V and 6 bases at J, with 16 bases between the two ends. Only a few counts were recorded for this clonotype. Antigen specificity is unknown. This sequence was found in a human donor in good health (CMV status not recorded). Some clones in this sample may be carry-over from other donors' samples. Specimen: cultured CD8+ T cells from PBMCs, collected from culture after CMV antigen stimulation. The gene calls are TRBV7-6 and TRBJ1-5; possible D gene TRBD1, 5 bases. The CDR3 sequence: CASSSGEGRGQPQHF. CDR3 in DNA: TGTGCCAGCAGCTCTGGAGAGGGTAGGGGTCAGCCCCAGCATTTT.